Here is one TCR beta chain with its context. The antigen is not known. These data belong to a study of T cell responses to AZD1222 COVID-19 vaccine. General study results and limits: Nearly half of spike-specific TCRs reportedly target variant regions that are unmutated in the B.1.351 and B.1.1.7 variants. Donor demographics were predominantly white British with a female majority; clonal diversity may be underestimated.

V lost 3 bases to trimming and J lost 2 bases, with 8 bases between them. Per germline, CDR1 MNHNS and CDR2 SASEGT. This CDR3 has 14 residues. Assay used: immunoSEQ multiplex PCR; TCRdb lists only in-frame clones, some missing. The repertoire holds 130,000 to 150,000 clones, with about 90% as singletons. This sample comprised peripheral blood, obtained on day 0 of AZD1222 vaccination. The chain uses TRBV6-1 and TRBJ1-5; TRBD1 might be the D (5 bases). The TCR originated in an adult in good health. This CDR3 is CASSDRQRNQPQHF. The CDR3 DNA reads TGTGCCAGCAGTGACAGACAGCGCAATCAGCCCCAGCATTTT.